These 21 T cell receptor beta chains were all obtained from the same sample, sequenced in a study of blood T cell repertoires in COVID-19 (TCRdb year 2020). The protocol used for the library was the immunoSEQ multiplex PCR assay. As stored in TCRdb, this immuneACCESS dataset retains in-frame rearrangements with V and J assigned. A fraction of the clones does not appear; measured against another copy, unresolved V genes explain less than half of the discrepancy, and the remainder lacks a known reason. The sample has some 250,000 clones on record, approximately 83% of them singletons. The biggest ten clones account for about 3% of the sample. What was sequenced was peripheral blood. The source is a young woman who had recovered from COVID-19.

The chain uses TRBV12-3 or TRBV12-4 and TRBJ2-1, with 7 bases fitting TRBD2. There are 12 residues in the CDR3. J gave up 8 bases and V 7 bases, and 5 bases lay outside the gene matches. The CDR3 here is CASTSLADEQFF. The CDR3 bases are TGTGCCAGCACCTCCCTAGCGGATGAGCAGTTCTTC.

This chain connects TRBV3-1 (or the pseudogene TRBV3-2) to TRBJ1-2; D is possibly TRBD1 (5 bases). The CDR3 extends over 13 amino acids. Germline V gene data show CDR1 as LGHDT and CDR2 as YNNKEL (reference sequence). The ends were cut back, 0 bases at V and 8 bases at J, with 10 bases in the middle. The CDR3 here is CASSQEVGGGYTF. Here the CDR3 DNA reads TGTGCCAGCAGCCAAGAGGTCGGGGGGGGCTACACCTTC.

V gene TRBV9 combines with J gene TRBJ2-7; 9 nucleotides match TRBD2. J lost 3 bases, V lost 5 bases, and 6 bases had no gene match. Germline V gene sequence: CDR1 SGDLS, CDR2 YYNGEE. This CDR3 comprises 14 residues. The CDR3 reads CASSASGGLYEQYF. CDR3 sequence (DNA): TGTGCCAGCAGTGCCAGCGGGGGGCTCTACGAGCAGTACTTC.

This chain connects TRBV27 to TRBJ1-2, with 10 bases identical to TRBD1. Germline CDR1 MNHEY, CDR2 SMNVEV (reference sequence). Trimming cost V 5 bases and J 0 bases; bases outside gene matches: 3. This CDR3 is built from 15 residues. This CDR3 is CASSPTGGSNYGYTF. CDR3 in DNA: TGTGCCAGCAGTCCGACAGGGGGCTCTAACTATGGCTACACCTTC.

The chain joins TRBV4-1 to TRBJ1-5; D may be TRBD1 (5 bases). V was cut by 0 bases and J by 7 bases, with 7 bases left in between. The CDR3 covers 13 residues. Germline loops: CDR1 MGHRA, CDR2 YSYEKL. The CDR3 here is CASSQDRGQPQHF. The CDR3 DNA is TGCGCCAGCAGCCAAGACCGGGGGCAGCCCCAGCATTTT.

The CDR3 DNA reads TGTGCCAGCAGCACAGAAATTGGAAACACCATATATTTT. It yields the protein CASSTEIGNTIYF. The rearrangement links TRBV7-9 to TRBJ1-3; unclear D gene. Germline assignment: CDR1 SEHNR and CDR2 FQNEAQ (reference sequence). V shed 5 bases and J shed 3 bases, with 8 bases lying between them. CDR3 length: 13 residues.

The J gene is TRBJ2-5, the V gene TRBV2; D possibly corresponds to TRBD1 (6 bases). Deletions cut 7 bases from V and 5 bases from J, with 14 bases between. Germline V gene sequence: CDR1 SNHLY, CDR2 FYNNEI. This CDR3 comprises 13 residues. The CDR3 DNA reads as TGTGCCAGCATACAGGGTTTTTCGGAGACCCAGTACTTC. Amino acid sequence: CASIQGFSETQYF.

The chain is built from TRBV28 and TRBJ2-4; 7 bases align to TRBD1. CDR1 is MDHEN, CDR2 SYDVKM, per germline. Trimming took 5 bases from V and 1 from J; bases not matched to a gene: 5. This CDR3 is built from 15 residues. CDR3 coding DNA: TGTGCCAGCAGTGAGACAGGGATCGCCAAAAACATTCAGTACTTC. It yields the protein CASSETGIAKNIQYF.

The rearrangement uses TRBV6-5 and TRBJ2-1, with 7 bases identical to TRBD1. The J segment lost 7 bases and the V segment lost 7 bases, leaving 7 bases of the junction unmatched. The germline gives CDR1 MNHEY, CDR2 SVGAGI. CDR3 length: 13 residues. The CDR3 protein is CASNRGQVNEQFF. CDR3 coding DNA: TGTGCCAGCAATAGAGGACAGGTTAATGAGCAGTTCTTC.

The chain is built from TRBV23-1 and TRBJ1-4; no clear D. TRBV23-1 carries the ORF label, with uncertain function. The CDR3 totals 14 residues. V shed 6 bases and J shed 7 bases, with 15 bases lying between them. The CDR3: CASRRMEVFEKLFF. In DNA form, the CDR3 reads TGCGCCAGCAGGCGGATGGAGGTTTTTGAAAAACTGTTTTTT.

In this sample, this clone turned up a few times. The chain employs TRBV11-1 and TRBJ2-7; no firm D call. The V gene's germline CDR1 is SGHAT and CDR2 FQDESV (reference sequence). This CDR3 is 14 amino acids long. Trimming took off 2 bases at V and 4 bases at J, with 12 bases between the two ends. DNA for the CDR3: TGTGCCAGCAGCTTACGGAGTGGAAAGTACGAGCAGTACTTC. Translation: CASSLRSGKYEQYF.

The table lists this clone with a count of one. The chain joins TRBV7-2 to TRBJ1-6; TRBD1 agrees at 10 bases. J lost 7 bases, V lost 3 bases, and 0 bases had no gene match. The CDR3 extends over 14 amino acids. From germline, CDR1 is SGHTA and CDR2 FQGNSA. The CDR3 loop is CASSLDRGNSPLHF. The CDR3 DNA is TGTGCCAGCAGCTTGGACAGGGGGAATTCACCCCTCCACTTT.

This CDR3 is CASSSQGGRNQPQHF. The CDR3, as DNA: TGTGCCAGCAGCTCACAGGGGGGGCGGAATCAGCCCCAGCATTTT. The rearrangement links TRBV13 to TRBJ1-5; 8 bases line up with TRBD1. Germline lookup yields CDR1 PRHDT and CDR2 FYEKMQ (reference sequence). V trimming: 4 bases; J trimming: 4 bases; junction bases outside the gene matches: 6. The CDR3 spans 15 residues.

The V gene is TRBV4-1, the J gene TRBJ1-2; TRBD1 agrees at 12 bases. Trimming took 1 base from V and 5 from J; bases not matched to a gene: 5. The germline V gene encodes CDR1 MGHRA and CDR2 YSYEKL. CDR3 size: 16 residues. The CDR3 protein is CASSQAGQGAGYGYTF. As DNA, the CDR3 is TGCGCCAGCAGCCAAGCGGGACAGGGGGCCGGGTATGGCTACACCTTC.

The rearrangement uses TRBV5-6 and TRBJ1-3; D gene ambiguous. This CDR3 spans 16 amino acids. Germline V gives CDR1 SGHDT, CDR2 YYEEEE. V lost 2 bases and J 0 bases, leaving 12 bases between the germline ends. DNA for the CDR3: TGTGCCAGCAGCTTTTTTTTCGCGTACTCTGGAAACACCATATATTTT. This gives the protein CASSFFFAYSGNTIYF.

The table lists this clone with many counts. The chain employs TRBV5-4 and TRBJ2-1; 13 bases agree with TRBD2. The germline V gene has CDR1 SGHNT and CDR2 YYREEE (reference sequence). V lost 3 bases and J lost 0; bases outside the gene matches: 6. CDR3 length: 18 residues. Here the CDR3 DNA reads TGTGCCAGCAGCTGGGGACTAGCGGGATTAGGCTCCTACAATGAGCAGTTCTTC. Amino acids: CASSWGLAGLGSYNEQFF.

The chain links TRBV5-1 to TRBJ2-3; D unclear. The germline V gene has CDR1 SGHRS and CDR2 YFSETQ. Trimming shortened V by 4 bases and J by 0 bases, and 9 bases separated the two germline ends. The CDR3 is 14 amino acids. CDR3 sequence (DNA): TGCGCCAGCAGCCCGACATGGAGCACAGATACGCAGTATTTT. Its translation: CASSPTWSTDTQYF. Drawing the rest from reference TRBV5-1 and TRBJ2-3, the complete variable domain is KAGVTQTPRYLIKTRGQQVTLSCSPISGHRSVSWYQQTPGQGLQFLFEYFSETQRNKGNFPGRFSGRQFSNSRSEMNVSTLELGDSALYLCASSPTWSTDTQYFGPGTRLTVL.

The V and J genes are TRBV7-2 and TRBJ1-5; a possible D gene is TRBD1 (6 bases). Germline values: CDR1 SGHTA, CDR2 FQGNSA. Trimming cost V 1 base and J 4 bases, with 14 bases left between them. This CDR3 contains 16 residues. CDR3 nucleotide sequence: TGTGCCAGCAGCTTAGTGGGGGCGGGCCTTAATCAGCCCCAGCATTTT. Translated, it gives CASSLVGAGLNQPQHF. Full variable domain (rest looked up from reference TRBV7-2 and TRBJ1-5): GAGVSQSPSNKVTEKGKDVELRCDPISGHTALYWYRQSLGQGLEFLIYFQGNSAPDKSGLPSDRFSAERTGGSVSTLTIQRTQQEDSAVYLCASSLVGAGLNQPQHFGDGTRLSIL.

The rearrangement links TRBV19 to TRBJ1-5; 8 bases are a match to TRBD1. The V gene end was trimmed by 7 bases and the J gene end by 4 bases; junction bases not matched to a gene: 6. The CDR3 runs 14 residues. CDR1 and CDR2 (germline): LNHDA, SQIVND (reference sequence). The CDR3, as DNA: TGTGCCAGTAACCCGGACAGGGCAAATCAGCCCCAGCATTTT. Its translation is CASNPDRANQPQHF. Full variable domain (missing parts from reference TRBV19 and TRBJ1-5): DGGITQSPKYLFRKEGQNVTLSCEQNLNHDAMYWYRQDPGQGLRLIYYSQIVNDFQKGDIAEGYSVSREKKESFPLTVTSAQKNPTAFYLCASNPDRANQPQHFGDGTRLSIL.

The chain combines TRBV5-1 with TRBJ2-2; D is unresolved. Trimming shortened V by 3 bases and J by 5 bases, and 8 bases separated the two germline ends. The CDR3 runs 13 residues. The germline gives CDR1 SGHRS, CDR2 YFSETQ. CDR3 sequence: CASSSDGTGELFF. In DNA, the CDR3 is TGCGCCAGCAGCTCAGACGGGACCGGGGAGCTGTTTTTT.

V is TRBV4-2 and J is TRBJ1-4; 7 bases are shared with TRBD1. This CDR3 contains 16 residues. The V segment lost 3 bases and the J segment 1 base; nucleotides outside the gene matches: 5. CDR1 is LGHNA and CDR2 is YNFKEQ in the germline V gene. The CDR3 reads CASSQPNRGTNEKLFF. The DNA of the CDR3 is TGTGCCAGCAGCCAGCCCAACAGGGGAACTAATGAAAAACTGTTTTTT.